A selection of T cell receptor beta chains follows, all from one sample in a study of early T cells in non-severe SARS-CoV-2 infection. TCRdb processed the 5' RACE reads anew with MiXCR; each CDR3 protein has one entry. The data hold approximately 73,000 distinct CDR3 sequences, with roughly 13% observed a single time. Source material: whole blood. These receptors came from an adult who was a healthcare worker with PCR-confirmed SARS-CoV-2 infection or an uninfected control (not recorded which). The CDR3 runs from the conserved cysteine through the conserved F or W. The D gene is left open where the match is weak. Not every row has a clone size; where given, it reads once, few, many or a size class.

j_call | v_call | d_call | clone_size | cdr3_aa | cdr3_nt
TRBJ2-1 | TRBV7-2 | TRBD2 | many | CASAFIAGGSYNEQFF | TGTGCCAGCGCCTTCATAGCGGGGGGATCCTACAATGAGCAGTTCTTC
TRBJ2-2 | TRBV11-2 | TRBD2 | many | CASSLLTSAFTGELFF | TGTGCCAGCAGCTTACTTACTAGCGCATTCACCGGGGAGCTGTTTTTT
TRBJ2-7 | TRBV3-1 | . | many | CASSQDYEQYF | TGTGCCAGCAGCCAAGACTACGAGCAGTACTTC
TRBJ2-2 | TRBV5-5 | . | many | CAIRWGPNTGELFF | TGTGCCATCAGGTGGGGTCCGAACACCGGGGAGCTGTTTTTT
TRBJ1-2 | TRBV29-1 | . | many | CSPYRENGYTF | TGCAGCCCCTACAGGGAGAATGGCTACACCTTC
TRBJ2-3 | TRBV12-3/TRBV12-4 | TRBD2 | few | CASSLALLAGVWDTQYF | TGTGCCAGCAGTTTAGCTTTACTAGCGGGAGTGTGGGATACGCAGTATTTT
TRBJ2-5 | TRBV11-2 | . | many | CASSLFGQEGNPNLGETQYF | TGTGCCAGCAGCTTGTTTGGGCAGGAGGGGAATCCTAATTTAGGAGAGACCCAGTACTTC
TRBJ1-1 | TRBV29-1 | . | once | CSVQRNTEAFF | TGCAGCGTTCAGAGGAACACTGAAGCTTTCTTT
TRBJ2-6 | TRBV28 | . | few | CASSPRSTSGANVLTF | TGTGCCAGCAGTCCGCGTTCCACTTCTGGGGCCAACGTCCTGACTTTC
TRBJ1-2 | TRBV27 | TRBD1 | many | CASSLIGTGGIDGYTF | TGTGCCAGCAGTTTAATAGGGACAGGGGGCATAGATGGCTACACCTTC
TRBJ2-7 | TRBV28 | TRBD1 | . | CASSYPLSRGPSYEQYF | TGTGCCAGCAGCTACCCTTTAAGCAGGGGGCCCTCCTACGAGCAGTACTTC
TRBJ2-1 | TRBV6-2/TRBV6-3 | TRBD2 | many | CASSLGRESNEQFF | TGTGCCAGCTCCCTGGGGCGGGAGAGCAATGAGCAGTTCTTC
TRBJ2-2 | TRBV29-1 | . | . | CSVEDSSTGELFF | TGCAGCGTTGAAGATTCCAGCACCGGGGAGCTGTTTTTT
TRBJ2-1 | TRBV5-1 | TRBD2 | . | CASSPGTSGGARYEQFF | TGCGCCAGCAGCCCCGGGACTAGCGGGGGGGCTAGGTATGAGCAGTTCTTC
TRBJ2-1 | TRBV5-4 | . | few | CASSNKPGHRQLEQFF | TGTGCCAGCAGCAACAAACCGGGACACCGACAATTAGAGCAGTTCTTC
TRBJ2-6 | TRBV6-4 | . | few | CASSDSHGANVLTF | TGTGCCAGCAGTGACTCGCATGGGGCCAACGTCCTGACTTTC
TRBJ2-5 | TRBV2 | . | . | CASSGQVSETQYF | TGTGCCAGCAGTGGTCAGGTCTCCGAGACCCAGTACTTC
TRBJ1-1 | TRBV28 | . | few | CASSLPGSYTEAFF | TGTGCCAGCAGTTTGCCCGGGTCTTACACTGAAGCTTTCTTT
TRBJ2-3 | TRBV5-1 | TRBD2 | many | CASSLDSGRSTDTQYF | TGCGCCAGCAGCCTAGATAGCGGGAGGAGCACAGATACGCAGTATTTT
TRBJ2-7 | TRBV20-1 | TRBD2 | . | CSASYSGSGDHSF | TGCAGTGCTAGCTATAGCGGGTCGGGTGATCACAGCTTC
TRBJ1-4 | TRBV25-1 | . | many | CASGSFLDATNEKLFF | TGTGCCAGCGGCTCTTTCTTGGACGCAACTAATGAAAAACTGTTTTTT
TRBJ2-3 | TRBV12-3/TRBV12-4 | . | many | CASSLWGHTDTQYF | TGTGCCAGCAGTTTATGGGGGCACACAGATACGCAGTATTTT
TRBJ2-3 | TRBV7-2 | TRBD2 | few | CASSLVAGGPDTQYF | TGTGCCAGCAGCTTAGTAGCGGGAGGCCCAGATACGCAGTATTTT
TRBJ2-7 | TRBV10-3 | TRBD2 | . | CATSSGSFSYEQYF | TGTGCCACTAGTAGCGGGAGCTTCTCCTACGAGCAGTACTTC
TRBJ2-7 | TRBV2 | . | few | CASSRAETYEQYF | TGTGCCAGCAGTAGGGCGGAAACCTACGAGCAGTACTTC
TRBJ1-2 | TRBV29-1 | . | many | CSVVETGYGYTF | TGCAGCGTTGTGGAGACAGGTTATGGCTACACCTTC
TRBJ1-2 | TRBV28 | . | many | CASLQGRSRYGYTF | TGTGCCAGCCTTCAGGGGAGATCTCGGTATGGCTACACCTTC
TRBJ2-6 | TRBV5-1 | . | . | CASSLGRPRGSGANVLTF | TGCGCCAGCAGCTTGGGGCGGCCCCGGGGCTCTGGGGCCAACGTCCTGACTTTC